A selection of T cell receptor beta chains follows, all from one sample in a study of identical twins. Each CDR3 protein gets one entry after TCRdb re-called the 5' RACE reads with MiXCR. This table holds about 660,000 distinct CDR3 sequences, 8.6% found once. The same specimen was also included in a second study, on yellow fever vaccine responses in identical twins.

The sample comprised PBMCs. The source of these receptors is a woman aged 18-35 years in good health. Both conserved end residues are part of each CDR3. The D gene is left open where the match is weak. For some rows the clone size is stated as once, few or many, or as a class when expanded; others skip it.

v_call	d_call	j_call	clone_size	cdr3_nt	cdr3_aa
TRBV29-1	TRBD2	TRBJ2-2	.	TGCAGCGTTGAATCCGGGACTAGCGGCAACACCGGGGAGCTGTTTTTT	CSVESGTSGNTGELFF
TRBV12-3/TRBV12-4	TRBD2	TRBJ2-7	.	TGTGCCAGCAGATCCAGCGGGAGAGGTTACGAGCAGTACTTC	CASRSSGRGYEQYF
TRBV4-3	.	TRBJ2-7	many	TGCGCCAGCAGCCAAGCCCGGACAGTTTACGAGCAGTACTTC	CASSQARTVYEQYF
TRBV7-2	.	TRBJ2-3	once	TGTGCCAGCGCCGGGACTGGCTTCTTTTCTAGCACAGATACGCAGTATTTT	CASAGTGFFSSTDTQYF
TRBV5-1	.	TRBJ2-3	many	TGCGCCAGCAGCTTGGCCAGGACCGAGACAGATACGCAGTATTTT	CASSLARTETDTQYF
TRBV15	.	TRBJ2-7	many	TGTGCCACCAGCACCGGGACGGGGAGCTCCTACGAGCAGTACTTC	CATSTGTGSSYEQYF
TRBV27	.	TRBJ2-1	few	TGTGCCAGCAGTTTATCCCCCCCGGTCCAACAGGGCAACAATGAGCAGTTCTTC	CASSLSPPVQQGNNEQFF
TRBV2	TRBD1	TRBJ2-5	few	TGTGCCAGCAGTCGGACAGGGGAAAGGGAAGAGACCCAGTACTTC	CASSRTGEREETQYF
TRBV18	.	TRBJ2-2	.	TGTGCCAGCTCACCACCTGTGGGACGGCCGGTGACCGGGGAGCTGTTTTTT	CASSPPVGRPVTGELFF
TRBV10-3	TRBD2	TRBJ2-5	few	TGTGCCATCAGTGTTCGAATAGGACTAGCGGCCAGGGAGAAAGAGACCCAGTACTTC	CAISVRIGLAAREKETQYF
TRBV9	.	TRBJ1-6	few	TGTGCCAGCAGCGTAGCTAGCCGACCGTTGTATAATTCACCCCTCCACTTT	CASSVASRPLYNSPLHF
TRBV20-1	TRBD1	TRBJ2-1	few	TGCAGTGCACAAACCCCGGACAGGGATCCCTACAATGAGCAGTTCTTC	CSAQTPDRDPYNEQFF
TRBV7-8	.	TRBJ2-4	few	TGTGCCAGCAGCTTAGTCAGGGGCGCGTCGAAAAACATTCAGTACTTC	CASSLVRGASKNIQYF
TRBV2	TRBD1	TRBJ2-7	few	TGTGCCAGCAGAGATGACAGGGCCCACGAGCAGTACTTC	CASRDDRAHEQYF
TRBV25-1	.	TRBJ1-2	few	TGTGCCAGCAGTGAATTGGGTCTAAACTATGGCTACACCTTC	CASSELGLNYGYTF
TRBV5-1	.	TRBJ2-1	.	TGCGCCAGCAGCTTGGCCGTGGTCAAAGGCAATGAGCAGTTCTTC	CASSLAVVKGNEQFF
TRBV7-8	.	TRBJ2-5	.	TGTGCCAGCAGCCCAGGACACCCGGCTTACTTC	CASSPGHPAYF
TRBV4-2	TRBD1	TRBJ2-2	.	TGTGCCAGCAGCCAAGAGCAGGTTCGAGGGGGCAACACCGGGGAGCTGTTTTTT	CASSQEQVRGGNTGELFF
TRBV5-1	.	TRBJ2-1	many	TGCGCCAGCAGGGGAACTGAGCAGTTCTTC	CASRGTEQFF
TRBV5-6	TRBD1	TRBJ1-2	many	TGTGCCAGCAGCTTTGGACAGGCGACAAACTATGGCTACACCTTC	CASSFGQATNYGYTF
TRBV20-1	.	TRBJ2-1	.	TGCAGTGCTATCTCGGTGGGGGCCGCGAGTAATGAGCAGTTCTTC	CSAISVGAASNEQFF
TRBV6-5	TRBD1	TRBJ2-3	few	TGTGCCAGCAGTTACTCGAGGGGGCGCGGCACAGATACGCAGTATTTT	CASSYSRGRGTDTQYF
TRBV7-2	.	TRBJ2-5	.	TGTGCCAGCAGCGCATCCCGAGAGACCCAGTACTTC	CASSASRETQYF
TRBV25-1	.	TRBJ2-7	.	TGTGCCAGCAGTGAATCGGACAGGGCTTGGGCGGGGGTCTCCTACGAGCAGTACTTC	CASSESDRAWAGVSYEQYF
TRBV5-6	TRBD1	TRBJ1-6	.	TGTGCCAGCACCATGACCGGGACAGGGTCGCTACCCCTCCACTTT	CASTMTGTGSLPLHF
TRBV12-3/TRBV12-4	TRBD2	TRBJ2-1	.	TGTGCCAGCAGTTTAGTAGTAGCGGGGGGTTCACAGTTCTTC	CASSLVVAGGSQFF
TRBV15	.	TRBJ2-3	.	TGTGCCACCAGCAGACGGAGTTCCCACACAGATACGCAGTATTTT	CATSRRSSHTDTQYF
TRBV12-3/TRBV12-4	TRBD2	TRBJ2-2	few	TGTGCCATCAGTTTAGCGCTCCGTGGACTAGCCGCGAACACCGGGGAGCTGTTTTTT	CAISLALRGLAANTGELFF
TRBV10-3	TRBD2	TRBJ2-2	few	TGTGCCATCAGGGAAATTGGGGGGGCGAACACCGGGGAGCTGTTTTTT	CAIREIGGANTGELFF
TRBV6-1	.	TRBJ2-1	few	TGTGCCAGCAGTCCCTCTAGACTAGGTGGCAATGAGCAGTTCTTC	CASSPSRLGGNEQFF
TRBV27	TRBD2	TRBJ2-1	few	TGTGCCAGCAGTGTTAGCGGGAGTCATGAGCAGTTCTTC	CASSVSGSHEQFF
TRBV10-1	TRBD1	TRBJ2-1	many	TGCGCCAGCAGTGAGGACCCGGGACAGGGAAGTTCGGGCTCCTACAATGAGCAGTTCTTC	CASSEDPGQGSSGSYNEQFF
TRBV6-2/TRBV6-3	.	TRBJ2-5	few	TGTGCCAGCAGTACTTGGGAAGGGAAACAAGAGACCCAGTACTTC	CASSTWEGKQETQYF
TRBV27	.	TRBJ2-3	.	TGTGCCAGCAGTTTAGGTTCCGAGGTGGATACGCAGTATTTT	CASSLGSEVDTQYF
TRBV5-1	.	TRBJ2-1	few	TGCGCCAGCAGTAGGGGACCCGCCTACAATGAGCAGTTCTTC	CASSRGPAYNEQFF
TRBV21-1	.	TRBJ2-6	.	TGTGCCAGCACCCGATCCCGGGACAGGGAAATCTCTGGGGCCAACGTCCTGACTTTC	CASTRSRDREISGANVLTF
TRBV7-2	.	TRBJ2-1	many	TGTGCCAGCAGCCAAGCGAGGAATGAGCAGTTCTTC	CASSQARNEQFF
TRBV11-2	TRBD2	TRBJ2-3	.	TGTGCCAGCAGCCCCTCCGGGACTAGTAGAGCTACGCAGTATTTT	CASSPSGTSRATQYF
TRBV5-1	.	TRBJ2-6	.	TGCGCCAGCAGCTTGGGACAGCTTGGGGCCAACGTCCTGACTTTC	CASSLGQLGANVLTF
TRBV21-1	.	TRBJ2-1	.	TGTGCCAGCAGCAAAGGGGGTGAGCAGTTCTTC	CASSKGGEQFF
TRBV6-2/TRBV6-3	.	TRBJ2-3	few	TGTGCCAACCTCCGACTTCCCCAGGCGGACCTCACAGATACGCAGTATTTT	CANLRLPQADLTDTQYF
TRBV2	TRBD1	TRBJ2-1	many	TGTGCCAGGACCGGGACAGGGCTGTACAATGAGCAGTTCTTC	CARTGTGLYNEQFF
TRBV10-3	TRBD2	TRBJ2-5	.	TGTGCCATCCTTCGGGAGGGGAGTGAGACCCAGTACTTC	CAILREGSETQYF
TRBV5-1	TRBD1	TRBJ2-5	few	TGCGCCAGCACCGGAAAGGGGACAGGGCCGGGGGAGACCCAGTACTTC	CASTGKGTGPGETQYF
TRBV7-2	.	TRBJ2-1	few	TGTGCCAGCAGCTTGATGCTAGCGCCTGGCTACAATGAGCAGTTCTTC	CASSLMLAPGYNEQFF
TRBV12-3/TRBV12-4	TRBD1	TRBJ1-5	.	TGTGCCAGCAGCCCACGCGGACAGGGTAACAATCAGCCCCAGCATTTT	CASSPRGQGNNQPQHF